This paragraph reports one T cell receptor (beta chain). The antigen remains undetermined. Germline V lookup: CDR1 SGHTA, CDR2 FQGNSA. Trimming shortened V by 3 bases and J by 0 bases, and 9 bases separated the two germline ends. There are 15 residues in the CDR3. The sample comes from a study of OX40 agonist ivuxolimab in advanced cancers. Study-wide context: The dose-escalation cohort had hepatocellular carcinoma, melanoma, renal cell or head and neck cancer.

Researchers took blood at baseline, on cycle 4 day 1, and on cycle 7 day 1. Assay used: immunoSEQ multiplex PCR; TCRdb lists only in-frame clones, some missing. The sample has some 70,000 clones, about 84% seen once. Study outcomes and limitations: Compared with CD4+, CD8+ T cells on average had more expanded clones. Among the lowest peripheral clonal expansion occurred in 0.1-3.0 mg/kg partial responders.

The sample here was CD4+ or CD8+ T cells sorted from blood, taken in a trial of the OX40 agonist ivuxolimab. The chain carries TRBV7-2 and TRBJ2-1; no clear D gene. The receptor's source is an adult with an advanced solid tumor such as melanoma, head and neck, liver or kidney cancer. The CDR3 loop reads CASSFDWSSYNEQFF. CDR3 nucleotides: TGTGCCAGCAGCTTCGACTGGAGCTCCTACAATGAGCAGTTCTTC.